The 13 T cell receptor beta chains below were found in one sample sequenced in a study of control samples from healthy donors and cancer patients. Libraries were prepared by immunoSEQ multiplex PCR; TCRdb keeps only in-frame clonotypes and omits some of them. The sample comprises around 75,000 clones, around 94% of which are singletons, and around 6% rests with the top ten. Input material: blood. The source of these receptors is a woman in her sixties or seventies in good health.

The chain has TRBV10-2 and TRBJ1-5; 9 bases agree with TRBD1. The CDR3 loop spans 14 amino acids. The germline V gene has CDR1 WSHSY and CDR2 SAAADI. Unmatched junction bases numbered 8, after V lost 8 bases and J lost 6 bases. Written as DNA, the CDR3 is TGCGCCAGCTGGGGACAGGGTAGGTTTCAGCCCCAGCATTTT. Residues: CASWGQGRFQPQHF.

CDR3 in amino acids: CATSDKEPRNFLLNSNQPQHF. The CDR3 nucleotides read TGTGCCACCAGTGACAAAGAACCACGAAACTTCCTCCTAAATAGCAATCAGCCCCAGCATTTT. The V call is TRBV24-1, the J call TRBJ1-5; D not resolved. V was shortened by 4 bases and J by 0 bases, with 27 bases between the two germline ends. The germline CDR1 and CDR2 sequences are KGHDR and SFDVKD. The CDR3 sequence is 21 residues long.

V usage is TRBV5-6 and J usage is TRBJ1-1; D is perhaps TRBD1 (6 bases). The CDR3 is made up of 16 amino acids. V lost 2 bases, J lost 3 bases, and 17 bases lay in between. In germline, CDR1 is SGHDT, CDR2 YYEEEE. The CDR3, as DNA: TGTGCCAGCAGCTTTACAACAGGGTGGGGCGACACTGAAGCTTTCTTT. Residues: CASSFTTGWGDTEAFF.

The chain joins TRBV18 to TRBJ1-1; D is unresolved. Germline V gives CDR1 KGHSH, CDR2 LQKENI. V lost 0 bases and J lost 10, with 15 bases in between. The CDR3 covers 14 residues. The CDR3 loop reads CASSPPVPARGAFF. The CDR3 DNA is TGTGCCAGCTCACCACCGGTACCGGCCCGGGGAGCTTTCTTT.

The chain has TRBV28 and TRBJ1-1; no definite D call. The V gene's germline CDR1 is MDHEN and CDR2 SYDVKM. Trimming took off 2 bases at V and 2 bases at J, with 3 bases between the two ends. The CDR3 is 12 amino acids. CDR3 region: CASSLDNTEAFF. For the CDR3, the DNA is TGTGCCAGCAGTTTAGACAACACTGAAGCTTTCTTT.

CDR3 nucleotide sequence: TGCACCAGCAGCCAAGGAGGTTATCGGCGTCCCCACAATGAGCAGTTCTTC. Its translation is CTSSQGGYRRPHNEQFF. The chain recombines TRBV1 with TRBJ2-1; TRBD2, as called in the table, went unchecked against the DNA. TRBV1 is recorded as a pseudogene. The CDR3 runs to 17 residues.

J is TRBJ2-3 and V is TRBV6-6, with TRBD1 as a possible D gene (6 bases). Germline-derived CDR1 and CDR2 are MNHNY and SVGAGI (reference sequence). The V end lost 2 bases, the J end lost 10 bases, and 16 bases lay between the germline ends. CDR3 length equals 14 residues. The CDR3 nucleotides are TGTGCCAGCAGTTACCCTGGGGGCCAGGAGGCGCAGTATTTT. Translating gives CASSYPGGQEAQYF.

V gene TRBV6-2 or TRBV6-3 combines with J gene TRBJ2-7, with D uncertain. V lost 6 bases and J lost 0, with 6 bases in between. The CDR3 covers 12 residues. Germline V gene lookup returns CDR1 MNHEY and CDR2 SVGEGT. CDR3 coding DNA: TGTGCCAGCAGCATCAGCTCCTACGAGCAGTACTTC. Amino acids: CASSISSYEQYF.

Only a few counts were recorded for this clone. The rearrangement uses TRBV6-1 and TRBJ1-4, with D unresolved. CDR1 and CDR2 (germline): MNHNS, SASEGT. There are 14 residues in the CDR3. V lost 3 bases and J 12 bases, leaving 17 bases between the germline ends. CDR3: CASSESWGGQELFF. The CDR3, as DNA: TGTGCCAGCAGTGAGTCTTGGGGTGGGCAAGAACTGTTTTTT.

The chain's CDR3 is CASSPSTGTRLNTEAFF. The CDR3 DNA is TGCGCCAGCAGCCCCTCGACCGGGACAAGATTGAACACTGAAGCTTTCTTT. The rearrangement uses TRBV4-1 and TRBJ1-1; possibly TRBD1 for D (6 bases). This CDR3 is built from 17 residues. Germline V gene lookup returns CDR1 MGHRA and CDR2 YSYEKL. V was pared by 4 bases and J by 0 bases, with 18 bases between.

CDR3 sequence reads: CASSLDSNQPQHF. CDR3 in DNA: TGTGCCAGCAGCTTGGACAGTAATCAGCCCCAGCATTTT. The gene calls are TRBV5-4 and TRBJ1-5; unclear D gene. V was cut by 0 bases and J by 4 bases, with 5 bases left in between. The CDR3 is 13 amino acids. Per the germline V gene, CDR1 is SGHNT and CDR2 is YYREEE (reference sequence). Full variable domain (rest looked up from reference TRBV5-4 and TRBJ1-5): ETGVTQSPTHLIKTRGQQVTLRCSSQSGHNTVSWYQQALGQGPQFIFQYYREEENGRGNFPPRFSGLQFPNYSSELNVNALELDDSALYLCASSLDSNQPQHFGDGTRLSIL.

The chain uses TRBV12-3 or TRBV12-4 and TRBJ1-5; TRBD1 matches 8 bases. This CDR3 region has 12 residues. Unmatched junction bases numbered 3, after V lost 8 bases and J lost 6 bases. CDR3 bases: TGTGCCAGCTCAGGGGGCGTTCAGCCCCAGCATTTT. It is translated as CASSGGVQPQHF.

The chain uses TRBV3-1 (or the pseudogene TRBV3-2) and TRBJ2-5; 7 positions match TRBD2. Germline CDR1 and CDR2: LGHDT and YNNKEL (reference sequence). The CDR3 runs 14 residues. Losses at the gene ends were 0 bases for V and 7 bases for J; bases not matched to a gene: 5. The CDR3 reads CASSQEMGGVTQYF. The CDR3 DNA is TGTGCCAGCAGCCAAGAAATGGGGGGGGTGACCCAGTACTTC.